This T cell receptor (beta chain) appears in the sequencing data of a study of human T cells and chemical hapten exposure (dated by TCRdb to the early 2020s). Context from the whole study: For sensitization, 2% DPC in acetone was applied to a 2 cm by 2 cm area of upper inner arm skin. Libraries were pooled for sequencing, and per-sample TCR yields varied mainly because of small differences in library volumes within the pool. Blood samples were taken from patients before sensitization (week 0) and then at 2, 6 and about 24 weeks after DPC sensitization. The study tracked peripheral blood TCR repertoire changes in vivo during primary and secondary sensitization to the hapten diphenylcyclopropenone (DPC) in alopecia patients. Patch testing was done on the upper back using Finn chambers containing 0.01% DPC, and results were scored after 6 days according to International Contact Dermatitis Research Group standards. For TCR sequencing, blood came from 25 to 35 alopecia patients at anywhere from one to four time points (pre-sensitization, 2, 6 and 24 weeks). The mostly female patient cohort included alopecia areata with under or over 50% scalp involvement, alopecia totalis and alopecia universalis. Throughout the approximately 25-week study period, patients were also given weekly therapeutic DPC doses on the scalp.

This clonotype was seen repeatedly, ten times or more. The clone's antigen remains unknown. The record has no base qualities; no much larger clone is one base away. V gives up 4 bases and J gives up 13 bases, and the segment between their germline ends measures 16 bases. The CDR3 spans 12 residues, from the cysteine through the phenylalanine. Of all the DNA, just the CDR3 is kept, 36 bases in frame from base 1. CDR1 SEHNR and CDR2 FQNEAQ are derived from the germline V gene (reference sequence). Study-wide conclusions, independent of this receptor: Because every patient had alopecia, a presumed autoimmune disease, the patients' immune response might differ from that of healthy individuals. No change with DPC sensitization was found in the number of TCRs above 1 in 1000 frequency, and no evidence of global repertoire structure alterations was found. Repeated subsampling changed both the strength of the expansion versus patch-test correlation and the threshold at which the correlation became significant. Compared with pre-sensitization or healthy control sets, expanded TCRs formed significantly more large CDR3 similarity clusters, which is consistent with antigen-driven responses. The number of PT1 expanded TCRs positively correlated with patch test score, significant at thresholds 8, 16 and 32 but not 4.

Libraries were constructed by RACE. For sequencing, a NextSeq 500 was employed. During library preparation, unique molecular identifiers were attached to individual cDNA molecules so that TCRs could be counted in a quantitative, reproducible way. From each blood RNA sample, both TCR alpha and TCR beta chains were sequenced. The original methods were these. A median of roughly 99,000 TCRs per sample was observed, with a range of roughly 23,224 to 750,000. The Decombinator software suite was used to annotate V, J and CDR3 in the TCR reads. To make PS versus PT1 abundance plots, every sample was subsampled to the same number of TCRs (28,000). Expanded TCRs were defined as absent before sensitization and observed at least eight times at the 2-week time point. Through fastp at Q25 and MiXCR, TCRdb rebuilt clones from the public reads, retaining in-frame beta chains. Every CDR3 protein is listed once, alongside the most common genes and DNA of its rows. The V and J calls reflect TCRdb's pipeline rather than the authors' work. The sample profile shows fewer than 150,000 distinct CDR3 sequences; about 13% of them were found once. Together, the top ten hold around 2.8% of the sample.

Read against the paper, the sample's time point label means: pre-sensitization, week 0. What this sample's treatment or condition label stands for: therapeutic diphenylcyclopropenone sensitization with weekly scalp DPC. At every patch-test visit, the blood draw took place before the patch test was put on. Eligible patients were aged 18 to 70, diagnosed with alopecia, deemed suitable for DPC therapy, and excluded if pregnant. Total RNA was isolated from unfractionated whole blood collected in Tempus Blood RNA tubes. Material: whole blood, obtained in connection with sensitization to the hapten diphenylcyclopropenone (DPC). This chain is built from TRBV7-9 and TRBJ1-1; a tentative D call is TRBD1 (5 bases match). The clonotype was recovered from a woman younger than 35 with alopecia areata. Some clones in this sample may be carry-over from other donors' samples. At the DNA level, the sequence is TGTGCCAGCAGCTCGGACACCTGGTCAGTTTTCTTT. Its protein reads: CASSSDTWSVFF.